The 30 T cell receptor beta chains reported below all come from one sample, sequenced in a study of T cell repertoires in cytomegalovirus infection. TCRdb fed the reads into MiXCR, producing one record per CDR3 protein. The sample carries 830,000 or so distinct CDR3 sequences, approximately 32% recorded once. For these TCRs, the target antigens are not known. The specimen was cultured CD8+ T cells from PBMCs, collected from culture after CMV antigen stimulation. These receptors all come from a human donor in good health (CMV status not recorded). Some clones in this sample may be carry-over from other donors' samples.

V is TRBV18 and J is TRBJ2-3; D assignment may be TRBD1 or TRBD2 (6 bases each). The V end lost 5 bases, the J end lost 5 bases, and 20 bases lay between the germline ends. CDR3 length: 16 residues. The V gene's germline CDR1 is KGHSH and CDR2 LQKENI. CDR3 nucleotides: TGTGCCAGCTCATCTACCGGAGGGGGGCAGGTAGATACGCAGTATTTT. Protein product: CASSSTGGGQVDTQYF.

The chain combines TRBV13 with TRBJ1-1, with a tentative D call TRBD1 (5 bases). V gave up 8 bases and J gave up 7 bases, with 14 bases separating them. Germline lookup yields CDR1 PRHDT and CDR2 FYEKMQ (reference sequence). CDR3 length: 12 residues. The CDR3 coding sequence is TGTGCCAGCCCTAATGGGGGGGTTGAAGCTTTCTTT. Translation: CASPNGGVEAFF. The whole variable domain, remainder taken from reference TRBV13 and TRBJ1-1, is AAGVIQSPRHLIKEKRETATLKCYPIPRHDTVYWYQQGPGQDPQFLISFYEKMQSDKGSIPDRFSAQQFSDYHSELNMSSLELGDSALYFCASPNGGVEAFFGQGTRLTVV.

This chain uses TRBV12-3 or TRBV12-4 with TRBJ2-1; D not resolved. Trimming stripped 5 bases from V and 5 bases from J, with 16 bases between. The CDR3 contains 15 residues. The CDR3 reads CASSQDTYFDNEQFF. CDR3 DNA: TGTGCCAGCAGTCAAGATACCTACTTCGACAATGAGCAGTTCTTC.

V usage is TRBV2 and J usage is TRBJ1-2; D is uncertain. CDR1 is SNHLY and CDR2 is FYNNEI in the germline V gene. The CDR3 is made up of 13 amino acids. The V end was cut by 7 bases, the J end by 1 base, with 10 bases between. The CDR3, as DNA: TGTGCCAGCAAGGGCAGTTATAACTATGGCTACACCTTC. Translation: CASKGSYNYGYTF. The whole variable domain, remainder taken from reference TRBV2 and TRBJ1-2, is EPEVTQTPSHQVTQMGQEVILRCVPISNHLYFYWYRQILGQKVEFLVSFYNNEISEKSEIFDDQFSVERPDGSNFTLKIRSTKLEDSAMYFCASKGSYNYGYTFGSGTRLTVV.

In DNA, the CDR3 is TGTGCCAGCAGCTTAGGAACAGGGGGACGAGGTTATGGCTACACCTTC. Protein product: CASSLGTGGRGYGYTF. The J gene is TRBJ1-2, the V gene TRBV7-9, with 8 positions matching TRBD1. The CDR3 runs to 16 residues. Per germline, CDR1 SEHNR and CDR2 FQNEAQ (reference sequence). V was pared by 1 base and J by 5 bases, with 9 bases of the junction left unmatched. The variable domain in full, completed from reference TRBV7-9 and TRBJ1-2, reads DTGVSQNPRHKITKRGQNVTFRCDPISEHNRLYWYRQTLGQGPEFLTYFQNEAQLEKSRLLSDRFSAERPKGSFSTLEIQRTEQGDSAMYLCASSLGTGGRGYGYTFGSGTRLTVV.

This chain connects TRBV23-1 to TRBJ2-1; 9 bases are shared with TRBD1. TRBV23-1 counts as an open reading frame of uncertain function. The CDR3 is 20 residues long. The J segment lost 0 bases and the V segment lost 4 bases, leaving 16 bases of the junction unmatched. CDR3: CASSLSWRDRASSSYNEQFF. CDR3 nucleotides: TGCGCCAGCAGTCTCTCTTGGAGGGACAGGGCCTCTTCCTCCTACAATGAGCAGTTCTTC.

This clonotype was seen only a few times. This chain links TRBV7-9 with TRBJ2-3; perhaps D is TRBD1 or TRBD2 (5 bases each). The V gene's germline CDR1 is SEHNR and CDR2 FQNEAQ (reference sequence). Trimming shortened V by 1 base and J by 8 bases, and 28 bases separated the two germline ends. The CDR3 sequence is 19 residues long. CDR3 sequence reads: CASSLGVLGTGPNGGTQYF. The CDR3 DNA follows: TGTGCCAGCAGCTTAGGGGTCTTAGGGACGGGACCCAACGGCGGTACGCAGTATTTT.

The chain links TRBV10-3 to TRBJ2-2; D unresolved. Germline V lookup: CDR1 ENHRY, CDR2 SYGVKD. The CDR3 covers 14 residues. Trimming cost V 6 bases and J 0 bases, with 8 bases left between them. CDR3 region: CAIRFPSNTGELFF. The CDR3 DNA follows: TGTGCCATCAGATTCCCGTCGAACACCGGGGAGCTGTTTTTT.

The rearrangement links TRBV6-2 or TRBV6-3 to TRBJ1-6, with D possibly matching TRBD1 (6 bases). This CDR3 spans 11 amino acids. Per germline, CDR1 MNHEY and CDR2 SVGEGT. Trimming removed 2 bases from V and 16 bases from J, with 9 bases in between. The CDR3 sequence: CASSYGTHLHF. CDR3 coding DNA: TGTGCCAGCAGTTACGGGACACATCTCCACTTT.

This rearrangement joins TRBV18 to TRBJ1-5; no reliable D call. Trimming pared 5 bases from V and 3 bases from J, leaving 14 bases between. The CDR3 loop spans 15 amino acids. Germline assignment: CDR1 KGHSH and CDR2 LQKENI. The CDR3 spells CASSGVGQNNQPQHF. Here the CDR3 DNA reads TGTGCCAGCTCAGGTGTTGGGCAGAACAATCAGCCCCAGCATTTT.

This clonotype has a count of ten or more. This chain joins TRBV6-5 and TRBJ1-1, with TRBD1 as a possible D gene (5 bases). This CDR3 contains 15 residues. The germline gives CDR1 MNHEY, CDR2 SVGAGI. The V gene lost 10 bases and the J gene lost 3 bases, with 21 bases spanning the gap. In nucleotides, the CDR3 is TGTGCCACCTTTGGCGGGGGGAATATTTACACTGAAGCTTTCTTT. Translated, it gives CATFGGGNIYTEAFF.

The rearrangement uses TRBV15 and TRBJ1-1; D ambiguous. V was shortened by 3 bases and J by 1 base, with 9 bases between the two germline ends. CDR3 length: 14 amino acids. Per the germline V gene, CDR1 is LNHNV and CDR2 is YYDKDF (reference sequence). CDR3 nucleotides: TGTGCCACCAGCAGGTCCCGGGGGAACACTGAAGCTTTCTTT. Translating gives CATSRSRGNTEAFF.

CDR3 DNA sequence: TGTGCCAGCAGCCCTCTAGAGGCGAAGGGAGATACGCAGTATTTT. The encoded protein is CASSPLEAKGDTQYF. The gene calls are TRBV7-6 and TRBJ2-3; D ambiguous. The germline gives CDR1 SGHVS, CDR2 FNYEAQ. V lost 5 bases and J 5 bases, leaving 17 bases between the germline ends. This CDR3 has 15 residues.

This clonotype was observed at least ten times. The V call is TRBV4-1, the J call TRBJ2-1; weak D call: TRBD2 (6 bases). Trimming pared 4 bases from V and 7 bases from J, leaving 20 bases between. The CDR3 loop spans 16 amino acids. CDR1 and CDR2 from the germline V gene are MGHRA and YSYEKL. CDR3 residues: CASSPAAGLAKNEQFF. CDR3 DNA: TGCGCCAGCAGCCCCGCGGCCGGGCTAGCGAAAAATGAGCAGTTCTTC.

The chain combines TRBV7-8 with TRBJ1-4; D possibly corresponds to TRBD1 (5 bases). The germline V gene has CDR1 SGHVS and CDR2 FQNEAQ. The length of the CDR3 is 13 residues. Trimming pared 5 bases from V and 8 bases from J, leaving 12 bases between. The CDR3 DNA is TGTGCCAGCAGCCCCGGGGGGAGGGAAAAACTGTTTTTT. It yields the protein CASSPGGREKLFF.

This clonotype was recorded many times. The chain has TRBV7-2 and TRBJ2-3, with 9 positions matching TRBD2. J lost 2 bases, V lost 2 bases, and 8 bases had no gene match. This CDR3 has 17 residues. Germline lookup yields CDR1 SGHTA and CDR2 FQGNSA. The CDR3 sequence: CASSLPLTSGNTDTQYF. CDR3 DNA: TGTGCCAGCAGCTTACCCCTGACTAGCGGAAACACAGATACGCAGTATTTT.

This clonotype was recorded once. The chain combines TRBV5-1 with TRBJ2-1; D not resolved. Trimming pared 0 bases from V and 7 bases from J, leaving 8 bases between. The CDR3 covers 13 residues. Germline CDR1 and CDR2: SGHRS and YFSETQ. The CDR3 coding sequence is TGCGCCAGCAGCTTGGAATGGGATAATGAGCAGTTCTTC. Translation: CASSLEWDNEQFF.

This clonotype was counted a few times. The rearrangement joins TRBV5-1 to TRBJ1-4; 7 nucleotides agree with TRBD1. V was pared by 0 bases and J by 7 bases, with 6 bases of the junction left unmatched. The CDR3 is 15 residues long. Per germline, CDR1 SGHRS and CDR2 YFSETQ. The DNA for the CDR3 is TGCGCCAGCAGCTTGGGCGGAGGGACAGCTGAAAAACTGTTTTTT. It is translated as CASSLGGGTAEKLFF.

CDR3 bases: TGTGCTAGTGGTTGGCCCGGAGGGGCGGGGACTGAAGCTTTCTTT. Protein: CASGWPGGAGTEAFF. This rearrangement joins TRBV12-5 to TRBJ1-1; possibly TRBD1 for D (5 bases). From germline, CDR1 is LGHNT and CDR2 FRNRAP. V lost 4 bases to trimming and J lost 5 bases, with 17 bases between them. This CDR3 has 15 residues.

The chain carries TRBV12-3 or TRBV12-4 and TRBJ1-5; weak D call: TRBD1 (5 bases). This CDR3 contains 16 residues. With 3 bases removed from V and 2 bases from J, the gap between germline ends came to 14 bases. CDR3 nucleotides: TGTGCCAGCAGTTTGAAGGGCCTGGGGGGCAATCAGCCCCAGCATTTT. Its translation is CASSLKGLGGNQPQHF.

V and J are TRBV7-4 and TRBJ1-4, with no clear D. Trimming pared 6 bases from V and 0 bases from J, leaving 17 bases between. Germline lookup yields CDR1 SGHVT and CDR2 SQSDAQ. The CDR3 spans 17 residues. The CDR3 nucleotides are TGTGCCAGCAGGGTAGATCGTAACAGCGCAACTAATGAAAAACTGTTTTTT. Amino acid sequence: CASRVDRNSATNEKLFF. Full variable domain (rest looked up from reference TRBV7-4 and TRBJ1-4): GAGVSQSPRYKVAKRGRDVALRCDSISGHVTLYWYRQTLGQGSEVLTYSQSDAQRDKSGRPSGRFSAERPERSVSTLKIQRTEQGDSAVYLCASRVDRNSATNEKLFFGSGTQLSVL.

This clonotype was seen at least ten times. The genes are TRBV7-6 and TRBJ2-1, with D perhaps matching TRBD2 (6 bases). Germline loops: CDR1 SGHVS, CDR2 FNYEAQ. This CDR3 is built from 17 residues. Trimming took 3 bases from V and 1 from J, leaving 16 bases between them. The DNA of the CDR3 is TGTGCCAGCAGCTTGGGGGGTGGGGGACCTTCCTACAATGAGCAGTTCTTC. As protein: CASSLGGGGPSYNEQFF.

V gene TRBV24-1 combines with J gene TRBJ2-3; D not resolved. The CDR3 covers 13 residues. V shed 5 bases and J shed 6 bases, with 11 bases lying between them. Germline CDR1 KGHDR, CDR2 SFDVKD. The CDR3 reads CATSAPGADTQYF. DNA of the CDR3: TGTGCCACCAGTGCCCCAGGCGCGGATACGCAGTATTTT.

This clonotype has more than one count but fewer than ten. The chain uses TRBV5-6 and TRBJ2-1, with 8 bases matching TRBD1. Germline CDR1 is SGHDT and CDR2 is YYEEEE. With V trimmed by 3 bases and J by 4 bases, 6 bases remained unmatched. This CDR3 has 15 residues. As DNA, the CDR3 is TGTGCCAGCAGCTCCCGGGACAGGTTGTACAATGAGCAGTTCTTC. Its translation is CASSSRDRLYNEQFF.

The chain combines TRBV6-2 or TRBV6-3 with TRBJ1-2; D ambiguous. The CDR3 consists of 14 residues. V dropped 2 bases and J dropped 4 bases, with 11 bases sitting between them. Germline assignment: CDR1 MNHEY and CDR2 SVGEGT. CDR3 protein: CASSYDGRGYGYTF. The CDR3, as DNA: TGTGCCAGCAGTTACGACGGACGGGGCTATGGCTACACCTTC.

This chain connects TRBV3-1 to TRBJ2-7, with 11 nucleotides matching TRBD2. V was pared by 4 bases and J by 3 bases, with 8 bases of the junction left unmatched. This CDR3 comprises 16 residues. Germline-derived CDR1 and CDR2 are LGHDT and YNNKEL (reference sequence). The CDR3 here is CASSLLTSGESYEQYV. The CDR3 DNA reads TGTGCCAGCAGCCTCCTGACTAGCGGGGAAAGCTACGAGCAGTACGTC.

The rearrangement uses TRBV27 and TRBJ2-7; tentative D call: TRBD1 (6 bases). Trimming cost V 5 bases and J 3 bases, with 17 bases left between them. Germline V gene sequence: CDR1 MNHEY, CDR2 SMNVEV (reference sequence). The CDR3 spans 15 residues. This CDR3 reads CASSPRQDAFYEQYV. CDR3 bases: TGTGCCAGCAGTCCCCGACAGGACGCATTCTACGAGCAGTACGTC.

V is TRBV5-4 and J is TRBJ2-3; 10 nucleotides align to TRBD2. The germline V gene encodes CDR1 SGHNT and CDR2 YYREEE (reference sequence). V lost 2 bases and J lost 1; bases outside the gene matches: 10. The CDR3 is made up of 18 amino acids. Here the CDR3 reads CASSFLAGVPAGTDTQYF. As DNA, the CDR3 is TGTGCCAGCAGCTTTCTAGCGGGGGTCCCGGCGGGCACAGATACGCAGTATTTT.

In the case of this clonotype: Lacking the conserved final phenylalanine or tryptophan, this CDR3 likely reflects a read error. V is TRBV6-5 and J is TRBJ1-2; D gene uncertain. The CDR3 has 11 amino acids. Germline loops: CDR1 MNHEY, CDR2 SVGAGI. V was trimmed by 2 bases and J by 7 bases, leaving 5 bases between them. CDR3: CASSYAGGYTY. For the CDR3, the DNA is TGTGCCAGCAGTTACGCCGGTGGCTACACCTAC.

CDR3 loop: CASSLGDRGLLDNEQFF. As DNA, the CDR3 is TGTGCCAGCAGCTTAGGAGACAGGGGGCTTCTAGACAATGAGCAGTTCTTC. This rearrangement joins TRBV7-9 to TRBJ2-1; 10 bases are a match to TRBD1. CDR1 SEHNR and CDR2 FQNEAQ come from the germline V gene (reference sequence). Trimming at V came to 1 base and at J to 5 bases, leaving 8 bases not matched to a gene. The CDR3 totals 17 residues. The whole variable domain, remainder taken from reference TRBV7-9 and TRBJ2-1, is DTGVSQNPRHKITKRGQNVTFRCDPISEHNRLYWYRQTLGQGPEFLTYFQNEAQLEKSRLLSDRFSAERPKGSFSTLEIQRTEQGDSAMYLCASSLGDRGLLDNEQFFGPGTRLTVL.